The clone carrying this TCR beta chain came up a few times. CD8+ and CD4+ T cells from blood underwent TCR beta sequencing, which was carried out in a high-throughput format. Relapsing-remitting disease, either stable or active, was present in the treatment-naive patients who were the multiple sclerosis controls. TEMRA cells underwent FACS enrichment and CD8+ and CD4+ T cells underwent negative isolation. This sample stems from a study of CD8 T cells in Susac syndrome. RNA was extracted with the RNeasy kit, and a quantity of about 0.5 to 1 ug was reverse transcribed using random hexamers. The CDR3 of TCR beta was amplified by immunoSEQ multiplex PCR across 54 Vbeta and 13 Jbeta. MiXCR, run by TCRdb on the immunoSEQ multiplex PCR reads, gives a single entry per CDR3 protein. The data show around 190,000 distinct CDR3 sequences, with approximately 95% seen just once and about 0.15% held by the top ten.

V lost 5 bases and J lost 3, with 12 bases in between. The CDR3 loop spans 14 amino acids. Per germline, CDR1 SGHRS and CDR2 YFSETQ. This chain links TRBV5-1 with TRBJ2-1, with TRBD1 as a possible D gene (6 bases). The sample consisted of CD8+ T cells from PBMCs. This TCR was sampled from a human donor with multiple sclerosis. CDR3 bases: TGCGCCAGCAGATTTGAGGGGGTCTACAATGAGCAGTTCTTC. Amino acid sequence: CASRFEGVYNEQFF.